Listed below are T cell receptor beta chains from one sample, sequenced in a study of cytotoxic CD8 clonotypes in ibrutinib-treated CLL. Generated by immunoSEQ multiplex PCR, the TCRdb table keeps only in-frame clones and is missing some. There are roughly 170,000 clones in the sample; approximately 80% occur only once, and about 4.9% lies in the top ten. Sequencing used PBMCs, obtained after 24 months of ibrutinib treatment. The source is a human donor with chronic lymphocytic leukemia. CDR3s include the opening cysteine and the closing phenylalanine or tryptophan. The D gene is left open where the match is weak. Clone size, where shown, is once, few, many, or a class for clones that have expanded.

TRBV6-5	NA	TRBJ1-1	TRBD1	TGTGCCAGCAGTGACCGGGACAGAGCTTTCTTT	CASSDRDRAFF
TRBV6-5	NA	TRBJ2-3	NA	TGTGCCAGCCAAAAGGGGCAGAGGGGAGATACGCAGTATTTT	CASQKGQRGDTQYF
TRBV6-5	NA	TRBJ1-1	NA	TGTGCCAGCAGCCGACAGGTCAACACTGAAGCTTTCTTT	CASSRQVNTEAFF
TRBV6-5	NA	TRBJ2-7	NA	TGTGCCAGCAGTAGACAGATCCACGAGCAGTACTTC	CASSRQIHEQYF
TRBV7-9	NA	TRBJ1-1	TRBD1	TGTGCCAGCAGCTCCGCCGGGACAGGGTCTCGTGCTTTCTTT	CASSSAGTGSRAFF
TRBV7-6	NA	TRBJ2-3	TRBD2	TGTGCCAGCAGCTTAGGATTGGGGGGGAGAACAGATACGCAGTATTTT	CASSLGLGGRTDTQYF
TRBV4-2	NA	TRBJ2-5	TRBD2	TGTGCCAGCAGCCAAGATCGCACCTGGACTAGCGGGGGACAAGAGACCCAGTACTTC	CASSQDRTWTSGGQETQYF
TRBV7-8	NA	TRBJ1-5	NA	TGTGCCAGCAGCTTAAGTGGAGGCTATAGCAATCAGCCCCAGCATTTT	CASSLSGGYSNQPQHF
TRBV11-3	once	TRBJ2-2	TRBD2	TGTGCCAGCAGTCCTGGCAGGAGCGGGAAGAACACCGGGGAGCTGTTTTTT	CASSPGRSGKNTGELFF
TRBV18	few	TRBJ1-5	NA	TGTGCCAGCTCCCTAACGGGCAGCAATCAGCCCCAGCATTTT	CASSLTGSNQPQHF
TRBV5-1	NA	TRBJ1-1	NA	TGCGCCAGCAGCTTGGAGGGCTCGATGAACACTGAAGCTTTCTTT	CASSLEGSMNTEAFF
TRBV30	NA	TRBJ1-6	NA	TGTGCCTGGAGGCCAGGAGCCCATAATTCACCCCTCCACTTT	CAWRPGAHNSPLHF
TRBV23-1	NA	TRBJ2-3	NA	TGCGCCAGCAGTCAAAGAGGGCGGGTATTTTACACAGATACGCAGTATTTT	CASSQRGRVFYTDTQYF
TRBV5-1	NA	TRBJ2-1	TRBD2	TGCGCCAGCAGCTCGGGACTAGTAGGCGAGCAGTTCTTC	CASSSGLVGEQFF
TRBV5-1	NA	TRBJ2-5	NA	TGCGCCAGCAGCTTGGTCGCGGGAAGAGAAGAGACCCAGTACTTC	CASSLVAGREETQYF
TRBV5-6	NA	TRBJ2-6	NA	TGTGCCAGCAGCGAGGGGTTTGGCTCGGGCGGGGCCAACGTCCTGACTTTC	CASSEGFGSGGANVLTF
TRBV27	NA	TRBJ2-3	TRBD1	TGTGCCAGCAGGTTGGACAGGGGGCTTGATACGCAGTATTTT	CASRLDRGLDTQYF
TRBV9	NA	TRBJ1-4	NA	TGTGCCAGCTCCCCTGGGGCAACTAATGAAAAACTGTTTTTT	CASSPGATNEKLFF
TRBV9	once	TRBJ2-7	TRBD2	TGTGCCAGCAGCGCGCTAGCGGGGGGGCGCGAGCAGTACTTC	CASSALAGGREQYF
TRBV9	NA	TRBJ2-7	TRBD2	TGTGCCAGCAGCCCGGGGAGGGTGTACGAGCAGTACTTC	CASSPGRVYEQYF
TRBV5-1	NA	TRBJ1-2	NA	TGCGCCAGCAGCTTACCAGGGCCTAACTATGGCTACACCTTC	CASSLPGPNYGYTF
TRBV5-1	NA	TRBJ1-2	NA	TGCGCCAGCAGCGCTACAGTAACCTATGGCTACACCTTC	CASSATVTYGYTF
TRBV15	once	TRBJ1-1	NA	TGTGCCACCAGCAGAGGCGGACAGATGAACACTGAAGCTTTCTTT	CATSRGGQMNTEAFF
TRBV10-3	NA	TRBJ2-1	TRBD2	TGTGCCATCGGGCGTGGCGGGACTAGCGGGATCAATGAGCAGTTCTTC	CAIGRGGTSGINEQFF
TRBV6-5	NA	TRBJ1-4	NA	TGTGCCAGCAGTTACTCGACCGTGGGTCGGGAAAAACTGTTTTTT	CASSYSTVGREKLFF
TRBV6-5	NA	TRBJ2-1	NA	TGTGCCAGCAGTTACTCACCCTACAATGAGCAGTTCTTC	CASSYSPYNEQFF
TRBV9	NA	TRBJ2-2	TRBD2	TGTGCCAGCAGCCCGCAGACTAGCGGGAGTTCTGGGGAGCTGTTTTTT	CASSPQTSGSSGELFF
TRBV6-5	NA	TRBJ1-1	NA	TGTGCCAGCAGTTACGAACAGGGTACCGTCACTGAAGCTTTCTTT	CASSYEQGTVTEAFF
TRBV6-5	NA	TRBJ2-1	NA	TGTGCCAGCAGTAGGGACCACCTAGTGAATGAGCAGTTCTTC	CASSRDHLVNEQFF
TRBV5-8	NA	TRBJ1-4	TRBD1	TGTGCCAGCAGCTTTCAGGGGGCGAGCCCTAATGAAAAACTGTTTTTT	CASSFQGASPNEKLFF
TRBV5-1	NA	TRBJ1-4	NA	TGCGCCAGCAGCTTGTGGACAGACGGTAATGAAAAACTGTTTTTT	CASSLWTDGNEKLFF
TRBV18	NA	TRBJ2-1	NA	TGTGCCAGCAGCGGCAGGGCGGGAAATGAGCAGTTCTTC	CASSGRAGNEQFF
TRBV5-4	NA	TRBJ2-7	TRBD1	TGTGCCAGCAGCCGAGACAGGGCGAATTACGAGCAGTACTTC	CASSRDRANYEQYF
TRBV30	NA	TRBJ1-1	NA	TGTGCCTGGATTTCCCGCCGGACGCGGGAAGCTTTCTTT	CAWISRRTREAFF
TRBV28	NA	TRBJ2-1	TRBD1	TGTGCCAGCAGTACAAACGGACAGGGGTACAATGAGCAGTTCTTC	CASSTNGQGYNEQFF
TRBV25-1	NA	TRBJ1-1	NA	TGTGCCAGCAGTGAATTGGGGACCAGGGCGGCGCACAACACTGAAGCTTTCTTT	CASSELGTRAAHNTEAFF
TRBV14	NA	TRBJ2-7	NA	TGTGCCAGCAGCCAAACGGGGGCCTACGAGCAGTACTTC	CASSQTGAYEQYF
TRBV7-8	NA	TRBJ1-1	NA	TGTGCCAGCAGCTTAGGCGGAATGGGGGCCACTGAAGCTTTCTTT	CASSLGGMGATEAFF
TRBV6-6	NA	TRBJ1-1	NA	TGTGCCAGCTCCTACGGGAAGGGAGAGAGTGAAGCTTTCTTT	CASSYGKGESEAFF
TRBV4-2	NA	TRBJ2-1	TRBD2	TGTGCCAGCAGCTACCGAAGGACTAGCGGAACCAATGAGCAGTTCTTC	CASSYRRTSGTNEQFF
TRBV5-4	NA	TRBJ2-1	NA	TGTGCCAGCAGTGGCGGGGCGGCCAATGAGCAGTTCTTC	CASSGGAANEQFF
TRBV5-1	NA	TRBJ2-7	TRBD1	TGCGCCAGCAGCGCGGACAGGGGCTACGAGCAGTACTTC	CASSADRGYEQYF
TRBV9	NA	TRBJ2-1	TRBD2	TGTGCCAGCAGCGTAGGGCGGGGGACCATTGGTGAGCAGTTCTTC	CASSVGRGTIGEQFF
TRBV9	NA	TRBJ2-1	TRBD2	TGTGCCAGCAGCGCAGAAGCGGGGGGCGTCGGGTCCTACAATGAGCAGTTCTTC	CASSAEAGGVGSYNEQFF